These 9 T cell receptor beta chains share one sample of origin, sequenced in a study of cytomegalovirus exposure and HLA in healthy donors. Researchers ran the PCR with 60 Vbeta and 13 Jbeta primers. Profiled with immunoSEQ multiplex PCR; TCRdb holds only in-frame clones, not every one. The data contain 200,000 to 300,000 clones, 84% of them singletons. Sample: PBMCs. Receptor source: a woman aged 40 to 55 in good health and CMV-seropositive.

This clone was seen once. One end of the junction fails to match germline, which may point to a read error. The chain combines TRBV7-7 with TRBJ2-2, with TRBD1 identical over 7 bases. The CDR3 contains 15 residues. Per germline, CDR1 SSHAT and CDR2 FNYEAQ (reference sequence). The CDR3 is CASSTGTANTGELFF. The CDR3 DNA reads TGTGCTAGCAGCACCGGGACAGCGAACACCGGGGAGCTGTTTTTT.

The rearrangement joins TRBV25-1 to TRBJ2-7; a possible D gene is TRBD1 (6 bases). CDR1 and CDR2 (germline): MGHDK, SYGVNS. V dropped 4 bases and J dropped 0 bases, with 10 bases sitting between them. The CDR3 runs to 14 residues. CDR3 loop: CASSGTGFSYEQYF. The CDR3 DNA reads TGTGCCAGCAGTGGCACAGGGTTCTCCTACGAGCAGTACTTC.

CDR3 sequence: CASSRASTGTGVAEQYF. As DNA, the CDR3 is TGTGCCAGCAGCCGCGCCTCGACCGGGACAGGGGTTGCCGAGCAGTACTTC. This sequence joins TRBV7-6 and TRBJ2-7; TRBD1 matches 10 bases. This CDR3 region has 17 residues. Germline V gene data show CDR1 as SGHVS and CDR2 as FNYEAQ. The V segment lost 5 bases and the J segment 6 bases; nucleotides outside the gene matches: 16.

The V gene is TRBV6-5, the J gene TRBJ2-2; 8 bases agree with TRBD1. The V gene's germline CDR1 is MNHEY and CDR2 SVGAGI. This CDR3 comprises 14 residues. The trim removed 6 bases at V and 5 bases at J, leaving 5 bases unmatched. The CDR3 spells CASRHDRGTGELFF. In DNA, the CDR3 is TGTGCCAGCAGACATGACAGGGGTACCGGGGAGCTGTTTTTT.

This clone has just a few counts. The sample has other DNA sequences that encode this CDR3 too. This rearrangement joins TRBV11-3 to TRBJ2-1; 10 positions match TRBD2. V lost 4 bases and J lost 7; bases outside the gene matches: 4. Germline CDR1 reads SGHNT; CDR2 reads YENEEA. CDR3 length equals 14 residues. Here the CDR3 DNA reads TGTGCCAGCAGCTCCGGACTAGCGGAAAATGAGCAGTTCTTC. Translating gives CASSSGLAENEQFF.

This clone was counted only a few times. The V call is TRBV7-3, the J call TRBJ2-5; D possibly corresponds to TRBD2 (5 bases). Trimming cost V 5 bases and J 1 base, with 14 bases left between them. Germline CDR1 is SGHTA and CDR2 is FQGTGA. The CDR3 spans 15 residues. The DNA for the CDR3 is TGTGCCAGCAGCCCCTCTGCCGGAGGCCAAGAGACCCAGTACTTC. Its protein product is CASSPSAGGQETQYF. Based on the CDR3 plus reference TRBV7-3 and TRBJ2-5, the full variable domain is GAGVSQTPSNKVTEKGKYVELRCDPISGHTALYWYRQSLGQGPEFLIYFQGTGAADDSGLPNDRFFAVRPEGSVSTLKIQRTERGDSAVYLCASSPSAGGQETQYFGPGTRLLVL.

The count of this clone is one. For the CDR3, the DNA is TGCGCCAGCAGCCAAGACGCAGGCCTGGGCCTAGCGGGGCTCACAGATACGCAGTATTTT. Encoded protein: CASSQDAGLGLAGLTDTQYF. The V gene is TRBV4-3, the J gene TRBJ2-3; 9 bases agree with TRBD2. The CDR3 spans 20 residues. Germline loops: CDR1 LGHNA, CDR2 YSLEER. Trimming cost V 0 bases and J 2 bases; bases outside gene matches: 15.

The V and J genes are TRBV7-3 and TRBJ2-3; 10 bases map to TRBD2. The CDR3 contains 17 residues. With 2 bases clipped from V and 1 base from J, the junction kept 6 bases outside the gene matches. Looked up from germline, CDR1 is SGHTA and CDR2 is FQGTGA. CDR3: CASSLWASGSGTDTQYF. Here the CDR3 DNA reads TGTGCCAGCAGCTTATGGGCTAGCGGGAGTGGCACAGATACGCAGTATTTT.

This clone occurred once. The V call is TRBV6-6, the J call TRBJ2-5; 12 nucleotides agree with TRBD1. The CDR3 runs to 15 residues. CDR1 MNHNY and CDR2 SVGAGI come from the germline V gene (reference sequence). J gave up 5 bases and V 6 bases, and 7 bases lay outside the gene matches. CDR3 DNA: TGTGCCAGCAGCTACGGGACAGGGGGCGGGGAGACCCAGTACTTC. Protein sequence: CASSYGTGGGETQYF.